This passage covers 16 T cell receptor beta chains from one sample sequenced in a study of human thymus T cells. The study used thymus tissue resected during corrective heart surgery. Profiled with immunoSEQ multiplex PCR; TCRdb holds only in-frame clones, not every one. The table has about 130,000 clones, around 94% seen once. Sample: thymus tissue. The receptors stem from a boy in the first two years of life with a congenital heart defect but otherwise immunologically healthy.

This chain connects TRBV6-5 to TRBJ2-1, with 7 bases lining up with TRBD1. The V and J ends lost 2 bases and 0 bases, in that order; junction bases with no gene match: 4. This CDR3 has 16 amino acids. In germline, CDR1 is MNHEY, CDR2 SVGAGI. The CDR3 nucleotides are TGTGCCAGCAGTTACACAGGGGCTAACTCCTACAATGAGCAGTTCTTC. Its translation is CASSYTGANSYNEQFF.

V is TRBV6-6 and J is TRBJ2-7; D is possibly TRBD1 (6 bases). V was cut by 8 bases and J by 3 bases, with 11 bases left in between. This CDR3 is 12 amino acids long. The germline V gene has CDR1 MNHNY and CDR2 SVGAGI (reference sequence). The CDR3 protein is CASRQAGYEQYF. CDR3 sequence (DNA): TGTGCCAGCCGACAGGCAGGCTACGAGCAGTACTTC.

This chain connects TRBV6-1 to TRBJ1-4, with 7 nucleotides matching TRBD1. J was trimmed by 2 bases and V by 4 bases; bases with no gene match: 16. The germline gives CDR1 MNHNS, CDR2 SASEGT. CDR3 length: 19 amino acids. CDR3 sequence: CASSGSGLRQGLTNEKLFF. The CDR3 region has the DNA TGTGCCAGCAGTGGTTCGGGACTTCGACAGGGTCTTACTAATGAAAAACTGTTTTTT.

The CDR3 DNA sequence: TGTGCCAGCAGCTTTCCTAGCGGGGAAAACATTCAGTACTTC. It is translated as CASSFPSGENIQYF. The chain uses TRBV5-6 and TRBJ2-4; 9 nucleotides agree with TRBD2. This CDR3 has 14 amino acids. Germline values: CDR1 SGHDT, CDR2 YYEEEE. The ends lost 2 bases at V and 5 bases at J; junction bases unmatched: 2.

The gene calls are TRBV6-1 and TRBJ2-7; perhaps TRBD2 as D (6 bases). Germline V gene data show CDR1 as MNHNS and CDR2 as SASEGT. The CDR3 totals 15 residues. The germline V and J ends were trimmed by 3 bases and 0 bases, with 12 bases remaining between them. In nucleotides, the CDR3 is TGTGCCAGCAGTGATAGTTTCGGGAGCTCCTACGAGCAGTACTTC. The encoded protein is CASSDSFGSSYEQYF.

The CDR3 loop is CASSISSGETNEKLFF. The CDR3 DNA sequence: TGTGCCAGTAGTATCTCGTCGGGGGAGACTAATGAAAAACTGTTTTTT. The genes are TRBV19 and TRBJ1-4, with a weak D call TRBD1 (5 bases). Germline V gene sequence: CDR1 LNHDA, CDR2 SQIVND (reference sequence). The CDR3 is 16 residues long. V was pared by 3 bases and J by 2 bases, with 13 bases between.

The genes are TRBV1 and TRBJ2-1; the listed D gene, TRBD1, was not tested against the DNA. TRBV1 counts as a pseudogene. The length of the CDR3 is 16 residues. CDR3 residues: CTSSQEAGQVCDEQFF. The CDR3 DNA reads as TGCACCAGCAGCCAAGAAGCCGGACAGGTCTGTGATGAGCAGTTCTTC.

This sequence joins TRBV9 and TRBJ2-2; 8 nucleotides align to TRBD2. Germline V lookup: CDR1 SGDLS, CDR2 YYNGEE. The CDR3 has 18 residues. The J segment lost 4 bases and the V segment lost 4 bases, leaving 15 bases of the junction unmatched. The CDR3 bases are TGTGCCAGCAGCCACGGGCGAGGATCAGCGGGGGCCACCGGGGAGCTGTTTTTT. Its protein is CASSHGRGSAGATGELFF.

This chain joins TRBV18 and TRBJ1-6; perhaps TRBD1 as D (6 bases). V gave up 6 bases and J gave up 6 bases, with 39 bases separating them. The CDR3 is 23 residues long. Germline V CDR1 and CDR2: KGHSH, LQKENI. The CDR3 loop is CASSFKYPEAGYRAAIGNSPLHF. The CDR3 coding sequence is TGTGCCAGCTCGTTCAAATACCCGGAGGCTGGCTACAGGGCGGCAATCGGTAATTCACCCCTCCACTTT.

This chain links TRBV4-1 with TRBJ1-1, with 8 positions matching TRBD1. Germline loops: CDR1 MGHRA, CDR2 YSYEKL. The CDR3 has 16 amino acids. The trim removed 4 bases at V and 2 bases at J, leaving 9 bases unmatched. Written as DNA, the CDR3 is TGCGCCAGCAGCCGGACGGGACAGGTGAAAAACACTGAAGCTTTCTTT. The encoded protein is CASSRTGQVKNTEAFF.

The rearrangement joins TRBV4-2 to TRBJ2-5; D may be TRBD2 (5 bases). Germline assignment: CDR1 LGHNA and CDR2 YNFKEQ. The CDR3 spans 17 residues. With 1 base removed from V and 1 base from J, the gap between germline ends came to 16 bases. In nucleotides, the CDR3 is TGTGCCAGCAGCCAAGCGAACCCCGGGGAGCCCCAAGAGACCCAGTACTTC. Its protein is CASSQANPGEPQETQYF.

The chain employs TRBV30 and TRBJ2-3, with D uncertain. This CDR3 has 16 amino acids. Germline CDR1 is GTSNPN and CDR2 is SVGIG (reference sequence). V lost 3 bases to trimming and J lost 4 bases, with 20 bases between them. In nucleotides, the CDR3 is TGTGCCTGGAGCGGCCTCAGACACTCCCGAGCAGATACGCAGTATTTT. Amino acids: CAWSGLRHSRADTQYF.

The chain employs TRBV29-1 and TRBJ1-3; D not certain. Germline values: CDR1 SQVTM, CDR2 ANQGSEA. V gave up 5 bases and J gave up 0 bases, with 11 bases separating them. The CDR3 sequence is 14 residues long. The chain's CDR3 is CSVRLLGSGNTIYF. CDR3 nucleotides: TGCAGCGTTCGCCTACTTGGCTCTGGAAACACCATATATTTT.

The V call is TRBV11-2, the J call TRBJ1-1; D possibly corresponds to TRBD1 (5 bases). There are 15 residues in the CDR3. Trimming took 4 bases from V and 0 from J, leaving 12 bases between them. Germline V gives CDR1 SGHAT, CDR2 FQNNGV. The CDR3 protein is CASSSNDSMNTEAFF. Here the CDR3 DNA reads TGTGCCAGCAGCTCTAATGACAGCATGAACACTGAAGCTTTCTTT. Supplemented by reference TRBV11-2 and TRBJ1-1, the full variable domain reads EAGVAQSPRYKIIEKRQSVAFWCNPISGHATLYWYQQILGQGPKLLIQFQNNGVVDDSQLPKDRFSAERLKGVDSTLKIQPAKLEDSAVYLCASSSNDSMNTEAFFGQGTRLTVV.

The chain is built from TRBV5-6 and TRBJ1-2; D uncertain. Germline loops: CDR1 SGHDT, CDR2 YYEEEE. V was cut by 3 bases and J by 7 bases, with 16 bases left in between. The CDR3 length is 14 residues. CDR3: CASSSFDILCGYTF. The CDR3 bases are TGTGCCAGCAGCTCATTTGATATACTATGTGGCTACACCTTC.

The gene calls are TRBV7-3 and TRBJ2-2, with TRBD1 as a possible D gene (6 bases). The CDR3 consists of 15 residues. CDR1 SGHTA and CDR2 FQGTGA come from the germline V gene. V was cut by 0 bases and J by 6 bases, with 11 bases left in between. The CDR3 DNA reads TGTGCCAGCAGCTTAACACCAGGGGTGGCCGGGGAGCTGTTTTTT. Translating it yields CASSLTPGVAGELFF.